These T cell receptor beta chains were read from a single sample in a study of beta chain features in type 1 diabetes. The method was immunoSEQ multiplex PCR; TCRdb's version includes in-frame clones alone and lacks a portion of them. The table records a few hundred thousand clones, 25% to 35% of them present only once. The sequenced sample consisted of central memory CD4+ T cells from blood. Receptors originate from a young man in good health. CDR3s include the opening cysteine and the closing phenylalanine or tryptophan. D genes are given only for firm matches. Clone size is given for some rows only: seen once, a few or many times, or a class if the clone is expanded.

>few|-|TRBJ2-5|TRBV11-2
CASSLDLKETQYF
TGTGCCAGCAGCTTAGACCTTAAAGAGACCCAGTACTTC
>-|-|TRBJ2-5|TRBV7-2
CASSSGSGKETQYF
TGTGCCAGCAGCTCAGGTTCGGGTAAAGAGACCCAGTACTTC
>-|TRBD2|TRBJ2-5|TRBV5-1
CASSLTSGGPGETQYF
TGCGCCAGCAGCTTGACTAGCGGGGGGCCAGGAGAGACCCAGTACTTC
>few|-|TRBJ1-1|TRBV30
CAWTDSPVGTEAFF
TGTGCCTGGACGGACAGCCCCGTGGGTACTGAAGCTTTCTTT
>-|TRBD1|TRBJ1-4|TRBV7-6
CASSPGTGPYEKLFF
TGTGCCAGCAGCCCCGGGACAGGGCCGTATGAAAAACTGTTTTTT
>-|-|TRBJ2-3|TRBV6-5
CASSPPGLVDTQYF
TGTGCCAGCAGTCCACCGGGACTCGTTGATACGCAGTATTTT
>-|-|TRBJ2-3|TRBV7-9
CASSLSLVGPGTDTQYF
TGTGCCAGCAGCTTATCGTTAGTAGGACCCGGCACAGATACGCAGTATTTT
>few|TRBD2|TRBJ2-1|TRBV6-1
CASSEAMVASGRNEQFF
TGTGCCAGCAGTGAAGCCATGGTGGCTAGCGGGAGAAATGAGCAGTTCTTC
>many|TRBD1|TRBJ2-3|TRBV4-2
CASAKQGQGGSADTQYF
TGTGCCAGCGCCAAACAAGGACAGGGCGGTTCAGCAGATACGCAGTATTTT
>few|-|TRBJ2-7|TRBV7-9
CASSPTGGYEQYF
TGTGCCAGCAGCCCAACTGGAGGCTACGAGCAGTACTTC
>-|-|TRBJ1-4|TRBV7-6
CASSPRDLAMGANEKLFF
TGTGCCAGCAGTCCCCGGGACCTGGCTATGGGTGCTAATGAAAAACTGTTTTTT
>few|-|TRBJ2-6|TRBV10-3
CAISDSGANVLTF
TGTGCCATCAGCGATTCTGGGGCCAACGTCCTGACTTTC
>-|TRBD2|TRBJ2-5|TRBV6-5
CASRLLAGGIETQYF
TGTGCCAGCAGACTACTAGCGGGAGGGATAGAGACCCAGTACTTC
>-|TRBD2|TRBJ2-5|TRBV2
CASNRGRDMETQYF
TGTGCCAGCAACCGCGGGAGGGATATGGAGACCCAGTACTTC
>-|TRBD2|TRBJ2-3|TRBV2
CASRGSGVSTDTQYF
TGTGCCAGCAGGGGGAGCGGGGTTAGCACAGATACGCAGTATTTT
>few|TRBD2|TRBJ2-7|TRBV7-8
CASSLGLAGKGQYF
TGTGCCAGCAGCTTAGGGCTAGCGGGGAAGGGGCAGTACTTC
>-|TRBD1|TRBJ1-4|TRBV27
CASSSQTGGSEKLFF
TGTGCCAGCAGTTCACAAACAGGGGGGAGTGAAAAACTGTTTTTT
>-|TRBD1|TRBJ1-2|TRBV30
CAWSGTGGAIGYTF
TGTGCCTGGAGTGGGACAGGGGGCGCGATAGGCTACACCTTC
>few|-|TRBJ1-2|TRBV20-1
CSARDGYTF
TGCAGTGCTAGAGATGGCTACACCTTC
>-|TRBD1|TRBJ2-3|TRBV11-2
CASSPSGTGGEVWYF
TGTGCCAGCAGCCCTAGTGGGACAGGGGGCGAAGTTTGGTATTTT
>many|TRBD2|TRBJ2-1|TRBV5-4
CASSLAGTSYNEQFF
TGTGCCAGCAGCTTGGCCGGGACTAGTTACAATGAGCAGTTCTTC
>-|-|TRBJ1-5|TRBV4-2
CASSQEVAGSYSNQPQHF
TGTGCCAGCAGCCAAGAGGTGGCGGGATCTTATAGCAATCAGCCCCAGCATTTT
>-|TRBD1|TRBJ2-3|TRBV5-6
CASSIRYRQGRNTDTQYF
TGTGCCAGCAGCATAAGATACCGACAGGGTCGGAATACAGATACGCAGTATTTT
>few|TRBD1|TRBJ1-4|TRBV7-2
CASSYPTGGTEKLFF
TGTGCCAGCAGCTACCCGACAGGGGGCACTGAAAAACTGTTTTTT
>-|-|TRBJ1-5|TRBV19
CASVRGGGDQPQHF
TGTGCCAGTGTGAGAGGAGGTGGTGATCAGCCCCAGCATTTT
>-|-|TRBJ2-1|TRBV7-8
CASSLWTAANEQFF
TGTGCCAGCAGCCTCTGGACCGCTGCGAATGAGCAGTTCTTC
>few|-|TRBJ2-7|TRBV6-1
CASSLGSEQYF
TGTGCCAGCAGTTTGGGCAGCGAGCAGTACTTC
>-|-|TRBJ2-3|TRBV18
CASSPFLSRDTDTQYF
TGTGCCAGCTCACCATTCCTATCGAGGGACACAGATACGCAGTATTTT
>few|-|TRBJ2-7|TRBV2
CASRKPGQIFTREQYF
TGTGCCAGCAGGAAACCGGGTCAGATCTTTACCCGCGAGCAGTACTTC
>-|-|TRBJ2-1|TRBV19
CATERSAGHEQFF
TGTGCCACAGAGAGATCAGCCGGGCATGAGCAGTTCTTC
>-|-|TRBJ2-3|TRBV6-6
CASSALGGDTQYF
TGTGCCAGCAGTGCCCTGGGAGGAGATACGCAGTATTTT
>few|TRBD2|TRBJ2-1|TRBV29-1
CSVSGTSRNEQFF
TGCAGCGTTTCCGGGACTAGCCGAAATGAGCAGTTCTTC
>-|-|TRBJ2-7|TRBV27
CASRKGRTQDSYEQYF
TGTGCCAGCCGGAAAGGTAGGACACAGGATTCCTACGAGCAGTACTTC
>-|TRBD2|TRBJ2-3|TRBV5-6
CASSSQREISDTQYF
TGTGCCAGCAGTTCACAGCGGGAGATCTCAGATACGCAGTATTTT
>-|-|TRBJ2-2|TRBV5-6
CATGTGTGELFF
TGTGCCACAGGGACTGGTACCGGGGAGCTGTTTTTT
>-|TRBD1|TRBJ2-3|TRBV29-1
CSGGQGAITDTQYF
TGCAGCGGTGGACAGGGGGCTATCACAGATACGCAGTATTTT
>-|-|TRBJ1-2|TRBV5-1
CASSLGSAAYGYTF
TGCGCCAGCAGCTTGGGGAGCGCGGCGTATGGCTACACCTTC
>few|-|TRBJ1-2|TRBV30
CAWSVSARYNYGYTF
TGTGCCTGGAGTGTATCAGCTCGCTATAACTATGGCTACACCTTC
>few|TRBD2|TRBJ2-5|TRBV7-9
CASSPGLAGGKETQYF
TGTGCCAGCAGCCCTGGACTAGCGGGGGGAAAAGAGACCCAGTACTTC
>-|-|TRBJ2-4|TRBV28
CASSVTDENIQYF
TGTGCCAGCAGTGTGACAGACGAAAACATTCAGTACTTC